This T cell receptor beta chain was sequenced in a study of blood T cells in healthy people across ages. The study's findings and limits: The study found more naive CD4+ cells and higher diversity in long-lived than aged donors.

Trimming left V 6 bases short and J 3 bases short, with 14 bases between. The CDR3 contains 14 residues. Individuals who donated were healthy Caucasians from Russia aged roughly 6 to 95. Primers used in a second PCR of about 7 to 11 cycles were a sample-barcoded 5' primer and a J-beta primer mix. The template-switch adaptor, which had 12 random nucleotides, put a tag on each cDNA molecule. TCRdb called the 5' RACE reads again in MiXCR, with one record for every CDR3 protein. The sample has more than 650,000 distinct CDR3 sequences, 22% seen once. This clonotype appeared a few times. The antigen remains undetermined.

The TCR sequence derives from a man aged 70-80 years in good health. What was sequenced was blood. The V call is TRBV12-3 or TRBV12-4, the J call TRBJ2-5, with D possibly TRBD2 on 6 matching bases. DNA of the CDR3: TGTGCCAGCAGCGTACTAGCCTTAAAAGAGACCCAGTACTTC. Translated: CASSVLALKETQYF.